Described below is a single T cell receptor beta chain sequence and its context. Participants' own reports of clinical history determined their cohort assignment. Two negative PCRs, clearance, or symptom resolution had been documented for recovered Cohort 3 donors. As processed by the authors: Cell counts per sample came from amplifying reference gene primers. Using immunoSEQ multiplex PCR, the repertoire was profiled, and TCRdb retains in-frame clones only, with some absent. D and trimming come from the DNA, and the V and J calls and clone size come from that table. The table records hundreds of thousands of clones, around 89% of them present only once. The CDR3 runs 14 residues. V gave up 7 bases and J gave up 5 bases, with 14 bases separating them. Germline assignment: CDR1 LNHDA and CDR2 SQIVND (reference sequence). This entry comes from a study of blood T cell repertoires in COVID-19. Study-wide background: Sample material is recorded as cDNA or gDNA derived from T cells, B-cell-depleted T cells, or PBMCs.

The receptor comes from a woman in her thirties or forties who had recovered from COVID-19. The J gene is TRBJ2-2, the V gene TRBV19; the D is unclear. The sequenced sample was PBMCs or T cells enriched from blood (not recorded which). CDR3 region: CASTPLIVTGELFF. CDR3 DNA sequence: TGTGCCAGTACCCCGTTGATAGTTACCGGGGAGCTGTTTTTT.